Shown below are 31 T cell receptor beta chains from a single sample sequenced in a study of cytomegalovirus exposure and HLA in healthy donors. PCR involved 60 Vbeta and 13 Jbeta primers. Libraries were prepared by immunoSEQ multiplex PCR; TCRdb keeps only in-frame clonotypes and omits some of them. Among about 81,000 clones listed, more than 60% were seen once. The sequencing input was PBMCs. These receptors were taken from a man aged 45-60 years in good health and CMV-seropositive.

The chain is built from TRBV7-2 and TRBJ2-5; D remains unclear. V was cut by 1 base and J by 14 bases, with 14 bases left in between. The CDR3 contains 12 residues. CDR1 and CDR2 (germline): SGHTA, FQGNSA. The CDR3 reads CASSLVGAGYYF. CDR3 sequence (DNA): TGTGCCAGCAGCTTAGTGGGCGCCGGATACTACTTC.

The chain recombines TRBV18 with TRBJ2-7, with D tentatively TRBD1 (6 bases). The CDR3 sequence is 15 residues long. The germline CDR1 and CDR2 sequences are KGHSH and LQKENI. Trimming shortened V by 5 bases and J by 3 bases, and 17 bases separated the two germline ends. The CDR3 loop reads CASSLQGNPYYEQYF. CDR3 nucleotide sequence: TGTGCCAGCTCATTACAGGGCAACCCTTACTACGAGCAGTACTTC.

This clone was counted between two and nine times. The rearrangement uses TRBV11-2 and TRBJ2-7; unclear D gene. Trimming took 4 bases from V and 2 from J, leaving 15 bases between them. The germline gives CDR1 SGHAT, CDR2 FQNNGV. The CDR3 is made up of 15 amino acids. In DNA, the CDR3 is TGTGCCAGCAGCTCCCCTCGGGTTTCCCCCTACGAGCAGTACTTC. Translating gives CASSSPRVSPYEQYF.

The chain is built from TRBV11-1 and TRBJ2-1; no reliable D call. The germline CDR1 and CDR2 sequences are SGHAT and FQDESV (reference sequence). V lost 1 base to trimming and J lost 12 bases, with 13 bases between them. The CDR3 consists of 13 residues. The CDR3 region is CASSLELSGSQFF. DNA of the CDR3: TGTGCCAGCAGCTTAGAACTTTCCGGGTCGCAGTTCTTC.

In its sample, this clone was seen once. The chain employs TRBV5-5 and TRBJ1-3; D remains unclear. V was pared by 4 bases and J by 1 base, with 12 bases between. The germline V gene has CDR1 SGHKS and CDR2 YYEKEE (reference sequence). This CDR3 spans 15 amino acids. CDR3 nucleotide sequence: TGTGCCAGCAGCCCGGAGGGTATGTCTGGAAACACCATATATTTT. This sequence encodes CASSPEGMSGNTIYF.

This clone was counted between two and nine times. The chain uses TRBV7-3 and TRBJ2-1, with a possible D match to TRBD1 (5 bases). The germline V gene encodes CDR1 SGHTA and CDR2 FQGTGA. Trimming shortened V by 5 bases and J by 3 bases, and 14 bases separated the two germline ends. CDR3 length: 15 amino acids. The CDR3 DNA is TGTGCCAGCAGCCGAGAGGACACCTACTACAATGAGCAGTTCTTC. Protein: CASSREDTYYNEQFF.

This clone was detected only a few times. The chain combines TRBV4-1 with TRBJ2-3, with 7 bases that match TRBD2. The CDR3 runs 16 residues. J was trimmed by 5 bases and V by 0 bases; bases with no gene match: 8. Germline V gene data show CDR1 as MGHRA and CDR2 as YSYEKL. CDR3 protein: CASSQEGGSGIDTQYF. CDR3 DNA sequence: TGCGCCAGCAGCCAAGAAGGCGGGAGCGGGATAGATACGCAGTATTTT.

J is TRBJ2-7 and V is TRBV2, with TRBD2 matching over 9 bases. Germline V gene lookup returns CDR1 SNHLY and CDR2 FYNNEI. The CDR3 totals 12 residues. With V trimmed by 7 bases and J by 6 bases, 4 bases remained unmatched. CDR3 region: CASKVTSGEQYF. CDR3 nucleotide sequence: TGTGCCAGCAAAGTGACTAGCGGCGAGCAGTACTTC.

The CDR3 loop is CASSLATSKYYEQYF. CDR3 coding DNA: TGTGCCAGCAGCTTAGCAACTAGCAAATACTACGAGCAGTACTTC. This sequence joins TRBV7-6 and TRBJ2-7; D perhaps matches TRBD2 (6 bases). The CDR3 is 15 residues long. Per germline, CDR1 SGHVS and CDR2 FNYEAQ. V lost 0 bases and J 3 bases, leaving 12 bases between the germline ends. Together with reference TRBV7-6 and TRBJ2-7, the CDR3 gives the full variable domain: GAGVSQSPRYKVTKRGQDVALRCDPISGHVSLYWYRQALGQGPEFLTYFNYEAQQDKSGLPNDRFSAERPEGSISTLTIQRTEQRDSAMYRCASSLATSKYYEQYFGPGTRLTVT.

This rearrangement joins TRBV6-5 to TRBJ1-2, with 8 bases that match TRBD1. The CDR3 has 14 amino acids. J gave up 2 bases and V 5 bases, and 4 bases lay outside the gene matches. Germline V gives CDR1 MNHEY, CDR2 SVGAGI. In DNA form, the CDR3 reads TGTGCCAGCAGTGGGGGACAGGCGAACTATGGCTACACCTTC. This gives the protein CASSGGQANYGYTF.

The chain employs TRBV5-1 and TRBJ2-1; D not certain. Germline loops: CDR1 SGHRS, CDR2 YFSETQ. The V gene lost 0 bases and the J gene lost 4 bases, with 11 bases spanning the gap. The CDR3 loop spans 15 amino acids. CDR3 sequence: CASSLEQPIYNEQFF. The CDR3 DNA reads TGCGCCAGCAGCTTGGAACAGCCGATTTACAATGAGCAGTTCTTC.

This clone was counted between two and nine times. CDR3 in amino acids: CSGKREGYNEQFF. The CDR3 DNA reads as TGCAGCGGGAAGCGGGAGGGATACAATGAGCAGTTCTTC. The chain links TRBV29-1 to TRBJ2-1, with TRBD2 matching over 10 bases. The trim removed 7 bases at V and 4 bases at J, leaving 4 bases unmatched. This CDR3 spans 13 amino acids. The germline V gene encodes CDR1 SQVTM and CDR2 ANQGSEA.

This sequence joins TRBV29-1 and TRBJ1-5; 9 bases align to TRBD1. This CDR3 comprises 16 residues. CDR1 is SQVTM, CDR2 ANQGSEA, per germline. J lost 4 bases, V lost 5 bases, and 12 bases had no gene match. Here the CDR3 DNA reads TGCAGCGTTACTACAGGGGGCGGGACGCTGAATCAGCCCCAGCATTTT. Encoded protein: CSVTTGGGTLNQPQHF.

This clone was seen a single time. The J gene is TRBJ2-5, the V gene TRBV5-1; TRBD2 might be the D (5 bases). The V end was cut by 6 bases, the J end by 2 bases, with 14 bases between. CDR3 length equals 14 residues. Germline V gene data show CDR1 as SGHRS and CDR2 as YFSETQ. The DNA of the CDR3 is TGCGCCAGCAAGAGGGCGTCCCCACAAGAGACCCAGTACTTC. It codes for CASKRASPQETQYF.

This sequence joins TRBV12-5 and TRBJ2-1, with D tentatively TRBD2 (6 bases). Germline-derived CDR1 and CDR2 are LGHNT and FRNRAP. V gave up 7 bases and J gave up 4 bases, with 14 bases separating them. The CDR3 is 14 residues long. The CDR3 spells CASAGDPIYNEQFF. CDR3 bases: TGTGCTAGTGCGGGGGACCCCATTTACAATGAGCAGTTCTTC.

V and J are TRBV15 and TRBJ2-1; possibly TRBD2 for D (5 bases). The CDR3 loop spans 13 amino acids. Trimming shortened V by 6 bases and J by 9 bases, and 15 bases separated the two germline ends. The germline gives CDR1 LNHNV, CDR2 YYDKDF (reference sequence). CDR3 coding DNA: TGTGCCACCAGGCTCCCCCCGGCGGGTGAGCAGTTCTTC. Residues: CATRLPPAGEQFF. Full variable domain (missing parts from reference TRBV15 and TRBJ2-1): DAMVIQNPRYQVTQFGKPVTLSCSQTLNHNVMYWYQQKSSQAPKLLFHYYDKDFNNEADTPDNFQSRRPNTSFCFLDIRSPGLGDTAMYLCATRLPPAGEQFFGPGTRLTVL.

The chain has TRBV30 and TRBJ2-1; 9 nucleotides agree with TRBD2. Germline lookup yields CDR1 GTSNPN and CDR2 SVGIG (reference sequence). This CDR3 contains 16 residues. V trimming: 0 bases; J trimming: 1 base; junction bases outside the gene matches: 4. CDR3 protein: CAWSVRLAGSYNEQFF. The CDR3, as DNA: TGTGCCTGGAGTGTACGGCTAGCGGGATCCTACAATGAGCAGTTCTTC.

The genes are TRBV4-3 and TRBJ2-3; 11 bases agree with TRBD2. The trim removed 4 bases at V and 6 bases at J, leaving 3 bases unmatched. CDR1 is LGHNA, CDR2 YSLEER, per germline. The CDR3 runs to 14 residues. The CDR3 DNA is TGCGCCAGCAGCCCTACTAGCGGGAGTGATACGCAGTATTTT. Translation: CASSPTSGSDTQYF.

This clone was seen just once. The rearrangement uses TRBV6-4 and TRBJ2-1; D may be TRBD2 (6 bases). Trimming shortened V by 6 bases and J by 1 base, and 13 bases separated the two germline ends. Germline V gene lookup returns CDR1 MRHNA and CDR2 SNTAGT. This CDR3 spans 15 amino acids. The CDR3 nucleotides read TGTGCCAGCAGGGAGGGTGGCGGATCCTACAATGAGCAGTTCTTC. Its protein product is CASREGGGSYNEQFF.

The rearrangement links TRBV7-3 to TRBJ2-2; D perhaps matches TRBD2 (6 bases). V gave up 5 bases and J gave up 6 bases, with 10 bases separating them. Germline CDR1 SGHTA, CDR2 FQGTGA. The length of the CDR3 is 13 residues. CDR3 sequence (DNA): TGTGCCAGCAGCCAGACTAGATCCGGGGAGCTGTTTTTT. Its protein product is CASSQTRSGELFF.

The table lists this clone with a few counts. This chain links TRBV7-3 with TRBJ1-5; no reliable D call. In germline, CDR1 is SGHTA, CDR2 FQGTGA. This CDR3 spans 13 amino acids. Trimming stripped 5 bases from V and 5 bases from J, with 10 bases between. The CDR3, as DNA: TGTGCCAGCAGCCTACTGAATGATCAGCCCCAGCATTTT. Its translation is CASSLLNDQPQHF.

The V call is TRBV18, the J call TRBJ1-2; 11 nucleotides line up with TRBD1. The trim removed 2 bases at V and 8 bases at J, leaving 4 bases unmatched. CDR3 length equals 14 residues. From germline, CDR1 is KGHSH and CDR2 LQKENI. CDR3 in amino acids: CASSPGTGGGGYTF. CDR3 nucleotide sequence: TGTGCCAGCTCACCAGGGACAGGGGGAGGCGGCTACACCTTC.

This clone has just a few counts. The chain has TRBV27 and TRBJ2-7, with D possibly TRBD1 on 5 matching bases. The V and J ends lost 4 bases and 6 bases respectively, with 13 bases between them. CDR1 and CDR2 from the germline V gene are MNHEY and SMNVEV (reference sequence). CDR3 length: 13 amino acids. The CDR3 is CASSYSARGEQYF. The CDR3 coding sequence is TGTGCCAGCAGTTACTCAGCTAGGGGCGAGCAGTACTTC.

The chain combines TRBV6-6 with TRBJ2-5, with 10 nucleotides matching TRBD2. Unmatched junction bases numbered 4, after V lost 5 bases and J lost 1 base. This CDR3 has 15 amino acids. Germline V gene lookup returns CDR1 MNHNY and CDR2 SVGAGI (reference sequence). CDR3 amino acids: CASSPGLAVQETQYF. The DNA of the CDR3 is TGTGCCAGCAGTCCCGGACTAGCGGTCCAAGAGACCCAGTACTTC.

In its sample, this clone was seen a few times. The V call is TRBV5-1, the J call TRBJ2-3, with 8 bases lining up with TRBD2. There are 15 residues in the CDR3. Germline V CDR1 and CDR2: SGHRS, YFSETQ. Trimming removed 4 bases from V and 0 bases from J; junction bases left unmatched: 4. CDR3 protein: CASSRASGSTDTQYF. CDR3 nucleotides: TGCGCCAGCAGCCGAGCTAGCGGGAGCACAGATACGCAGTATTTT.

The chain uses TRBV7-9 and TRBJ1-2, with TRBD1 identical over 7 bases. The CDR3 runs to 13 residues. Germline CDR1 SEHNR, CDR2 FQNEAQ (reference sequence). V trimming: 5 bases; J trimming: 4 bases; junction bases outside the gene matches: 4. The CDR3 nucleotides are TGTGCCAGCAGCAGATCAGGGGGCTATGGCTACACCTTC. Protein: CASSRSGGYGYTF.

CDR3 region: CASSNRGGTRGNEQFF. The CDR3 coding sequence is TGTGCCAGCAGCAACCGTGGGGGGACTAGGGGCAATGAGCAGTTCTTC. This chain links TRBV7-2 with TRBJ2-1; TRBD2 agrees at 8 bases. The V gene's germline CDR1 is SGHTA and CDR2 FQGNSA. There are 16 residues in the CDR3. With V trimmed by 5 bases and J by 6 bases, 12 bases remained unmatched.

The chain carries TRBV9 and TRBJ1-6; 8 bases align to TRBD1. V trimming: 0 bases; J trimming: 15 bases; junction bases outside the gene matches: 8. The CDR3 is made up of 14 amino acids. Germline V lookup: CDR1 SGDLS, CDR2 YYNGEE. The DNA of the CDR3 is TGTGCCAGCAGCGTAGAATCGGACAGGGCAGTCCTCCACTTT. Translation gives CASSVESDRAVLHF.

The chain has TRBV27 and TRBJ2-5; perhaps TRBD2 as D (5 bases). The CDR3 is made up of 12 amino acids. Trimming removed 8 bases at V and 4 bases at J, with 11 bases between. Germline V CDR1 and CDR2: MNHEY, SMNVEV (reference sequence). The CDR3 coding sequence is TGTGCCAGCGGACGGGCGGGAGAGACCCAGTACTTC. Protein product: CASGRAGETQYF.

The J gene is TRBJ1-1, the V gene TRBV11-3; no definite D call. Trimming removed 1 base at V and 5 bases at J, with 5 bases between. CDR1 is SGHNT, CDR2 YENEEA, per germline. This CDR3 comprises 12 residues. CDR3 bases: TGTGCCAGCAGCTTAGGGCCAACTGAAGCTTTCTTT. Translated, it gives CASSLGPTEAFF.

This clone was counted between two and nine times. The chain couples TRBV4-1 to TRBJ2-5, with 9 nucleotides matching TRBD1. This CDR3 comprises 16 residues. Germline V gives CDR1 MGHRA, CDR2 YSYEKL. V shed 4 bases, J shed 4 bases, and the junction held 10 bases outside the gene matches. CDR3 sequence: CASSPSRDRDLETQYF. The CDR3 nucleotides read TGCGCCAGCAGCCCCTCTCGGGACAGGGATTTAGAGACCCAGTACTTC.